This TCR beta chain was profiled in a study of neoadjuvant nivolumab and ipilimumab in lung cancer. Study-wide findings and caveats: TCR richness and clonality were higher in tumors than adjacent uninvolved lung.

Germline V gene lookup returns CDR1 SGDLS and CDR2 YYNGEE. Trimming pared 5 bases from V and 4 bases from J, leaving 13 bases between. This CDR3 region has 15 residues. As to this clone: What it binds is not known.

This table comes from immunoSEQ multiplex PCR, and its TCRdb copy is limited to in-frame clones, with some not included. This sample yields some 38,000 clones, of which approximately 89% are seen a single time; more than 3% belongs to the top ten. V and J are TRBV9 and TRBJ2-6; tentatively, D is TRBD1 (6 bases). The source is an adult with non-small cell lung cancer. The sequenced sample was peripheral blood, obtained before neoadjuvant nivolumab, alone or with ipilimumab. The CDR3 reads CASRATGSGANVLTF. Written as DNA, the CDR3 is TGTGCCAGCAGGGCGACAGGTTCGGGGGCCAACGTCCTGACTTTC.